These T cell receptor beta chains were read from a single sample in a study of blood T cell repertoires in COVID-19. Clones were read by immunoSEQ multiplex PCR, and TCRdb kept only the in-frame ones, dropping some. The repertoire has about 400,000 clones, roughly 88% of them found once; the top ten carry over 1.3%. The sample comprised peripheral blood. Every receptor here comes from a woman in her 30s with active or convalescent COVID-19. The CDR3 runs from the conserved cysteine through the conserved F or W. D genes are given only for firm matches. The size of a clone is reported for some rows only, either as once, few or many, or as a class for expanded clones.

d_call: .
j_call: TRBJ1-5
clone_size: .
v_call: TRBV12-3/TRBV12-4
cdr3_aa: CASTGTRYQPQHF
cdr3_nt: TGTGCCAGCACAGGGACTCGATATCAGCCCCAGCATTTT

d_call: .
j_call: TRBJ1-2
clone_size: .
v_call: TRBV28
cdr3_aa: CASSLETDYGYTF
cdr3_nt: TGTGCCAGCAGTCTTGAGACAGACTATGGCTACACCTTC

d_call: TRBD1
j_call: TRBJ1-1
clone_size: few
v_call: TRBV5-1
cdr3_aa: CASSLSDLRTGWDRVRTEAFF
cdr3_nt: TGCGCCAGCAGCTTGAGTGACCTACGGACAGGTTGGGATCGAGTGCGCACTGAAGCTTTCTTT

d_call: .
j_call: TRBJ2-7
clone_size: .
v_call: TRBV19
cdr3_aa: CASRADRTYEQYF
cdr3_nt: TGTGCCAGTAGAGCGGATCGGACCTACGAGCAGTACTTC

d_call: TRBD2
j_call: TRBJ2-7
clone_size: .
v_call: TRBV6-6
cdr3_aa: CASSPLREGSGEQYF
cdr3_nt: TGTGCCAGCAGTCCTCTAAGGGAGGGGTCGGGCGAGCAGTACTTC

d_call: .
j_call: TRBJ1-1
clone_size: .
v_call: TRBV30
cdr3_aa: CAWRRGTLNTEAFF
cdr3_nt: TGTGCCTGGAGGAGAGGGACACTGAACACTGAAGCTTTCTTT

d_call: TRBD2
j_call: TRBJ2-6
clone_size: .
v_call: TRBV6-1
cdr3_aa: CASSELSGGAGANVLTF
cdr3_nt: TGTGCCAGCAGTGAATTGTCGGGAGGGGCTGGGGCCAACGTCCTGACTTTC

d_call: .
j_call: TRBJ1-2
clone_size: once
v_call: TRBV2
cdr3_aa: CASITASLGGYTF
cdr3_nt: TGTGCCAGCATTACTGCCTCACTAGGTGGCTACACCTTC

d_call: TRBD1
j_call: TRBJ1-2
clone_size: .
v_call: TRBV18
cdr3_aa: CASSPKTGTGTVDYGYTF
cdr3_nt: TGTGCCAGCTCACCTAAGACCGGGACAGGGACGGTTGACTATGGCTACACCTTC

d_call: TRBD1
j_call: TRBJ1-4
clone_size: .
v_call: TRBV28
cdr3_aa: CASTQLDRGGEKLFF
cdr3_nt: TGTGCCAGCACCCAATTGGACAGGGGCGGCGAAAAACTGTTTTTT

d_call: .
j_call: TRBJ2-4
clone_size: .
v_call: TRBV4-2
cdr3_aa: CASSQDSYIQYF
cdr3_nt: TGTGCCAGCAGCCAAGATTCGTACATTCAGTACTTC

d_call: .
j_call: TRBJ1-5
clone_size: .
v_call: TRBV5-4
cdr3_aa: CATSMAGGQPQHF
cdr3_nt: TGTGCCACCTCGATGGCCGGAGGGCAGCCCCAGCATTTT

d_call: .
j_call: TRBJ2-7
clone_size: .
v_call: TRBV24-1
cdr3_aa: CATGAAGRAYEQYF
cdr3_nt: TGTGCCACCGGGGCGGCGGGGCGCGCATACGAGCAGTACTTC

d_call: .
j_call: TRBJ2-5
clone_size: .
v_call: TRBV19
cdr3_aa: CASGRIWNGVQGDETQYF
cdr3_nt: TGTGCCAGTGGTAGGATCTGGAATGGGGTACAGGGAGACGAGACCCAGTACTTC

d_call: .
j_call: TRBJ2-7
clone_size: .
v_call: TRBV29-1
cdr3_aa: CSVAVDYEQYF
cdr3_nt: TGCAGCGTTGCCGTAGACTACGAGCAGTACTTC

d_call: .
j_call: TRBJ1-4
clone_size: once
v_call: TRBV19
cdr3_aa: CASSTGPVVVSEKLFF
cdr3_nt: TGTGCCAGTAGTACAGGGCCCGTCGTTGTCTCTGAAAAACTGTTTTTT

d_call: .
j_call: TRBJ1-1
clone_size: .
v_call: TRBV6-5
cdr3_aa: CATWGEMNTEAFF
cdr3_nt: TGTGCCACATGGGGGGAAATGAACACTGAAGCTTTCTTT

d_call: .
j_call: TRBJ2-1
clone_size: .
v_call: TRBV3-1/TRBV3-2
cdr3_aa: CASSQVGGADEQFF
cdr3_nt: TGTGCCAGCAGCCAAGTAGGGGGGGCCGATGAGCAGTTCTTC

d_call: TRBD1
j_call: TRBJ1-2
clone_size: once
v_call: TRBV27
cdr3_aa: CASSFSPGQGNGYTF
cdr3_nt: TGTGCCAGCAGTTTTAGTCCGGGACAGGGGAATGGCTACACCTTC

d_call: TRBD1
j_call: TRBJ2-7
clone_size: .
v_call: TRBV27
cdr3_aa: CASSPLPGTGVDWQYF
cdr3_nt: TGTGCCAGCAGTCCCCTGCCCGGGACAGGGGTTGATTGGCAGTACTTC

d_call: TRBD1
j_call: TRBJ1-4
clone_size: .
v_call: TRBV30
cdr3_aa: CAFAGTGEGEKLFF
cdr3_nt: TGTGCCTTCGCCGGGACAGGGGAGGGCGAAAAACTGTTTTTT

d_call: TRBD1
j_call: TRBJ2-1
clone_size: .
v_call: TRBV6-1
cdr3_aa: CASSATGVYSYNEQFF
cdr3_nt: TGTGCCAGCAGTGCCACAGGGGTATACTCCTACAATGAGCAGTTCTTC

d_call: TRBD1
j_call: TRBJ1-2
clone_size: .
v_call: TRBV3-1/TRBV3-2
cdr3_aa: CASSQSFGQGGGYTF
cdr3_nt: TGTGCCAGCAGCCAATCCTTCGGACAGGGGGGTGGCTACACCTTC

d_call: TRBD2
j_call: TRBJ2-3
clone_size: once
v_call: TRBV2
cdr3_aa: CASSEAVTSAVTDTQYF
cdr3_nt: TGTGCCAGCAGTGAAGCGGTGACTAGCGCTGTCACAGATACGCAGTATTTT

d_call: TRBD1
j_call: TRBJ1-3
clone_size: .
v_call: TRBV7-2
cdr3_aa: CASSKPTGYGNTIYF
cdr3_nt: TGTGCCAGCAGCAAACCGACAGGGTACGGAAACACCATATATTTT

d_call: .
j_call: TRBJ2-4
clone_size: .
v_call: TRBV21-1
cdr3_aa: CARLTGAKNIQYF
cdr3_nt: TGTGCCAGATTAACAGGGGCTAAAAACATTCAGTACTTC

d_call: .
j_call: TRBJ2-2
clone_size: .
v_call: TRBV5-6
cdr3_aa: CASSLATVIANTGELFF
cdr3_nt: TGTGCCAGCAGCTTGGCCACGGTTATCGCCAACACCGGGGAGCTGTTTTTT

d_call: .
j_call: TRBJ2-1
clone_size: .
v_call: TRBV12-3/TRBV12-4
cdr3_aa: CASSFYDEQFF
cdr3_nt: TGTGCCAGCAGTTTTTATGATGAGCAGTTCTTC

d_call: .
j_call: TRBJ1-5
clone_size: .
v_call: TRBV4-1
cdr3_aa: CASRQVVGNQPQHF
cdr3_nt: TGCGCCAGCAGACAGGTAGTCGGCAATCAGCCCCAGCATTTT

d_call: .
j_call: TRBJ1-6
clone_size: few
v_call: TRBV3-1/TRBV3-2
cdr3_aa: CASSELGINPGSPLHF
cdr3_nt: TGTGCCAGCAGCGAACTAGGGATTAATCCCGGTTCACCCCTCCACTTT

d_call: TRBD1
j_call: TRBJ1-2
clone_size: few
v_call: TRBV15
cdr3_aa: CATSREGTGSWVYGYTF
cdr3_nt: TGTGCCACCAGCAGAGAGGGGACAGGGAGTTGGGTCTATGGCTACACCTTC

d_call: .
j_call: TRBJ1-5
clone_size: .
v_call: TRBV6-6
cdr3_aa: CASRKRGGTSNQPQHF
cdr3_nt: TGTGCCAGCAGAAAGCGGGGGGGGACCTCCAATCAGCCCCAGCATTTT

d_call: .
j_call: TRBJ2-7
clone_size: .
v_call: TRBV5-1
cdr3_aa: CASSPGLSTPKYEQYF
cdr3_nt: TGCGCCAGCAGCCCGGGACTTTCAACCCCCAAATACGAGCAGTACTTC

d_call: TRBD2
j_call: TRBJ2-7
clone_size: .
v_call: TRBV5-6
cdr3_aa: CASSATSASEQYF
cdr3_nt: TGTGCCAGCAGCGCAACTAGCGCTAGCGAGCAGTACTTC

d_call: .
j_call: TRBJ2-2
clone_size: once
v_call: TRBV2
cdr3_aa: CASSMDTTGELFF
cdr3_nt: TGTGCCAGCAGTATGGACACTACCGGGGAGCTGTTTTTT

d_call: TRBD1
j_call: TRBJ1-5
clone_size: .
v_call: TRBV6-5
cdr3_aa: CASSRGQGGNQPQHF
cdr3_nt: TGTGCCAGCAGCCGCGGACAGGGGGGCAATCAGCCCCAGCATTTT

d_call: TRBD1
j_call: TRBJ2-6
clone_size: .
v_call: TRBV10-3
cdr3_aa: CAISETTGGTGANVLTF
cdr3_nt: TGTGCCATCAGTGAGACGACAGGGGGCACGGGGGCCAACGTCCTGACTTTC

d_call: TRBD2
j_call: TRBJ2-5
clone_size: .
v_call: TRBV7-9
cdr3_aa: CASSPTSSGSWETQYF
cdr3_nt: TGTGCCAGCAGCCCCACGTCTAGCGGGAGTTGGGAGACCCAGTACTTC

d_call: TRBD1
j_call: TRBJ1-1
clone_size: .
v_call: TRBV10-3
cdr3_aa: CAATGTGYTEAFF
cdr3_nt: TGTGCCGCAACCGGGACAGGGTACACTGAAGCTTTCTTT

d_call: .
j_call: TRBJ1-2
clone_size: .
v_call: TRBV19
cdr3_aa: CASSTTGTNLNYGYTF
cdr3_nt: TGTGCCAGTAGTACCACCGGGACAAACCTTAACTATGGCTACACCTTC

d_call: .
j_call: TRBJ2-1
clone_size: once
v_call: TRBV6-1
cdr3_aa: CASSDGLILNEQFF
cdr3_nt: TGTGCCAGCAGTGACGGACTAATACTCAATGAGCAGTTCTTC

d_call: .
j_call: TRBJ1-1
clone_size: .
v_call: TRBV30
cdr3_aa: CAWKFDGVNTEAFF
cdr3_nt: TGTGCCTGGAAGTTCGACGGGGTGAACACTGAAGCTTTCTTT

d_call: TRBD2
j_call: TRBJ2-7
clone_size: .
v_call: TRBV5-6
cdr3_aa: CASSFGLAGSAEQYF
cdr3_nt: TGTGCCAGCAGCTTTGGGCTAGCGGGATCCGCCGAGCAGTACTTC

d_call: TRBD1
j_call: TRBJ2-1
clone_size: .
v_call: TRBV7-8
cdr3_aa: CASSPTGTHNEQFF
cdr3_nt: TGTGCCAGCAGCCCGACAGGGACGCACAATGAGCAGTTCTTC

d_call: TRBD2
j_call: TRBJ2-5
clone_size: .
v_call: TRBV4-1
cdr3_aa: CASSVLAPPPQETQYF
cdr3_nt: TGCGCCAGCAGCGTACTAGCGCCTCCACCCCAAGAGACCCAGTACTTC

d_call: .
j_call: TRBJ1-5
clone_size: .
v_call: TRBV6-5
cdr3_aa: CASSPGIVNQPQHF
cdr3_nt: TGTGCCAGCAGCCCCGGGATAGTCAATCAGCCCCAGCATTTT

d_call: TRBD2
j_call: TRBJ2-1
clone_size: few
v_call: TRBV5-8
cdr3_aa: CASSLVFLAGGVYNEQFF
cdr3_nt: TGTGCCAGCAGCTTGGTATTCCTAGCGGGAGGGGTCTACAATGAGCAGTTCTTC

d_call: .
j_call: TRBJ1-2
clone_size: .
v_call: TRBV12-5
cdr3_aa: CASALVLVGESNYGYTF
cdr3_nt: TGTGCTAGTGCCTTGGTACTCGTCGGGGAATCTAACTATGGCTACACCTTC

d_call: .
j_call: TRBJ1-1
clone_size: .
v_call: TRBV6-5
cdr3_aa: CASSYQGLGNTEAFF
cdr3_nt: TGTGCCAGCAGTTATCAGGGGTTAGGGAACACTGAAGCTTTCTTT

d_call: TRBD2
j_call: TRBJ2-2
clone_size: .
v_call: TRBV5-8
cdr3_aa: CASSFGRGGYTGELFF
cdr3_nt: TGTGCCAGCAGCTTCGGGCGGGGGGGCTACACCGGGGAGCTGTTTTTT

d_call: .
j_call: TRBJ2-7
clone_size: .
v_call: TRBV27
cdr3_aa: CASSLSGIGTYEQYF
cdr3_nt: TGTGCCAGCAGTTTAAGCGGCATAGGAACCTACGAGCAGTACTTC

d_call: .
j_call: TRBJ1-5
clone_size: .
v_call: TRBV19
cdr3_aa: CASRSLGSLSPNQPQHF
cdr3_nt: TGTGCCAGTAGGTCCCTGGGCAGCTTGTCTCCTAATCAGCCCCAGCATTTT

d_call: TRBD2
j_call: TRBJ2-7
clone_size: .
v_call: TRBV30
cdr3_aa: CAWSLASGNYEQYF
cdr3_nt: TGTGCCTGGAGTCTCGCTAGCGGGAACTACGAGCAGTACTTC

d_call: TRBD2
j_call: TRBJ2-3
clone_size: .
v_call: TRBV10-3
cdr3_aa: CAINNRGGAKIDTQYF
cdr3_nt: TGTGCCATCAACAACCGCGGGGGGGCTAAGATAGATACGCAGTATTTT

d_call: TRBD1
j_call: TRBJ2-7
clone_size: .
v_call: TRBV7-9
cdr3_aa: CASSSTGGQGLKQYF
cdr3_nt: TGTGCCAGCAGCTCCACCGGCGGACAGGGCCTCAAGCAGTACTTC

d_call: TRBD1
j_call: TRBJ1-2
clone_size: .
v_call: TRBV6-1
cdr3_aa: CASSEMAGGYGYTF
cdr3_nt: TGTGCCAGCAGTGAAATGGCAGGGGGCTATGGCTACACCTTC

d_call: .
j_call: TRBJ1-1
clone_size: few
v_call: TRBV5-1
cdr3_aa: CASGGATEAFF
cdr3_nt: TGCGCCAGCGGGGGGGCCACTGAAGCTTTCTTT

d_call: TRBD2
j_call: TRBJ2-7
clone_size: .
v_call: TRBV3-1/TRBV3-2
cdr3_aa: CASSQAGTSGSALGYEQYF
cdr3_nt: TGTGCCAGCAGCCAAGCCGGGACTAGCGGGAGTGCTCTAGGATACGAGCAGTACTTC

d_call: .
j_call: TRBJ2-1
clone_size: .
v_call: TRBV2
cdr3_aa: CASTRGENEQFF
cdr3_nt: TGTGCCAGCACCAGGGGAGAAAATGAGCAGTTCTTC

d_call: TRBD2
j_call: TRBJ2-1
clone_size: .
v_call: TRBV30
cdr3_aa: CAWESGGGLYNEQFF
cdr3_nt: TGTGCCTGGGAATCAGGCGGGGGATTATACAATGAGCAGTTCTTC